The text below deals with one T cell receptor (beta chain). Its antigen is as yet unknown. The entry originates in a study of T cell responses to AZD1222 COVID-19 vaccine. Study-wide points: Among spike-specific TCRs, nearly half reportedly target unmutated variant regions. Researchers report vaccine-associated CD4 TCRs spanning spike, with dominance at 160-218 and 743-854. Most donors were white British, females outnumbered males, and clonal diversity was possibly underestimated.

Sequencing was performed with immunoSEQ multiplex PCR; in TCRdb, only in-frame clones are kept and a portion is missing. The data contain 80,000 to 90,000 clones, roughly nine tenths of them singletons. Source: peripheral blood, taken on day 0 of AZD1222 vaccination. The clonotype comes from an adult in good health.

The CDR3 sequence: CASSKRGTGELFF. The DNA for the CDR3 is TGTGCCAGCAGCAAACGGGGGACCGGGGAGCTGTTTTTT. The chain links TRBV6-5 to TRBJ2-2, with a possible D match to TRBD2 (6 bases). The CDR3 is 13 amino acids. The germline V gene encodes CDR1 MNHEY and CDR2 SVGAGI. V lost 6 bases and J 5 bases, leaving 10 bases between the germline ends.